A single sample is the source of the 9 T cell receptor beta chains below, sequenced in a study of blood T cells in healthy people across ages. Combining a sample-barcoded 5' primer with a J-beta primer mix, a second PCR ran for 7 to 11 cycles. Each CDR3 protein is one row after TCRdb ran MiXCR on the 5' RACE reads. Seen here are under 2,000,000 distinct CDR3 sequences, about 49% observed once, and the top ten hold around 2.1%. What was sequenced was blood. These TCRs come from a woman between 35 and 50 years old in good health.

This chain uses TRBV11-2 with TRBJ2-5; no firm D call. V dropped 5 bases and J dropped 1 base, with 11 bases sitting between them. Germline V lookup: CDR1 SGHAT, CDR2 FQNNGV. The CDR3 is made up of 14 amino acids. The CDR3 loop reads CASSNRAVQETQYF. As DNA, the CDR3 is TGTGCCAGCAGCAATCGGGCAGTCCAAGAGACCCAGTACTTC.

This chain connects TRBV11-2 to TRBJ2-1; D unclear. V lost 0 bases and J lost 9, with 12 bases in between. The CDR3 is 14 residues long. In germline, CDR1 is SGHAT, CDR2 FQNNGV. CDR3 protein: CASSLDDAFSEQFF. The CDR3 bases are TGTGCCAGCAGCTTAGACGATGCTTTCAGTGAGCAGTTCTTC.

This clonotype was found once. The J gene is TRBJ1-4, the V gene TRBV4-1, with D hard to call. V dropped 5 bases and J dropped 8 bases, with 18 bases sitting between them. The CDR3 spans 15 residues. CDR1 is MGHRA, CDR2 YSYEKL, per germline. CDR3 region: CASSESIRVNEKLFF. The CDR3 region has the DNA TGCGCCAGCAGCGAATCTATCCGGGTGAACGAAAAACTGTTTTTT.

V usage is TRBV5-1 and J usage is TRBJ2-5; no reliable D call. Germline V gene lookup returns CDR1 SGHRS and CDR2 YFSETQ. This CDR3 region has 15 residues. V shed 4 bases and J shed 5 bases, with 18 bases lying between them. CDR3 amino acids: CASSPTGPQRETQYF. The DNA for the CDR3 is TGCGCCAGCAGCCCAACCGGGCCCCAACGGGAGACCCAGTACTTC.

This chain links TRBV18 with TRBJ2-5, with D possibly TRBD1 on 7 matching bases. The CDR3 runs to 14 residues. Germline CDR1 reads KGHSH; CDR2 reads LQKENI. The V gene lost 5 bases and the J gene lost 5 bases, with 15 bases spanning the gap. The CDR3, as DNA: TGTGCCAGCTCAACGCGGGACAGCGAGGAGACCCAGTACTTC. It is translated as CASSTRDSEETQYF.

The chain combines TRBV4-3 with TRBJ2-7, with a weak D call TRBD2 (5 bases). CDR3 length: 13 amino acids. V was shortened by 5 bases and J by 4 bases, with 12 bases between the two germline ends. Germline loops: CDR1 LGHNA, CDR2 YSLEER. CDR3 coding DNA: TGCGCCAGCAGCATCGACGGGGTATACGAGCAGTACTTC. The encoded protein is CASSIDGVYEQYF.

The genes are TRBV4-3 and TRBJ2-3; D unclear. CDR3 length equals 16 residues. The V end was cut by 0 bases, the J end by 2 bases, with 12 bases between. Germline V gives CDR1 LGHNA, CDR2 YSLEER. This CDR3 reads CASSQDRLTNTDTQYF. CDR3 bases: TGCGCCAGCAGCCAAGACAGGCTAACCAACACAGATACGCAGTATTTT.

This clonotype was counted once. This chain links TRBV28 with TRBJ2-7; no firm D call. The CDR3 length is 14 residues. The germline CDR1 and CDR2 sequences are MDHEN and SYDVKM. V was cut by 6 bases and J by 1 base, with 13 bases left in between. The CDR3 DNA follows: TGTGCCAGCAGCACAAGGGTTGTATCCTACGAGCAGTACTTC. Residues: CASSTRVVSYEQYF.

The rearrangement joins TRBV19 to TRBJ1-5, with D possibly matching TRBD1 (6 bases). The V and J ends lost 5 bases and 3 bases respectively, with 20 bases between them. The CDR3 spans 17 residues. CDR1 LNHDA and CDR2 SQIVND come from the germline V gene (reference sequence). The CDR3 DNA follows: TGTGCCAGTAGTGGAGAACAGGGTCTGCGAAACAATCAGCCCCAGCATTTT. Residues: CASSGEQGLRNNQPQHF. Drawing the rest from reference TRBV19 and TRBJ1-5, the complete variable domain is DGGITQSPKYLFRKEGQNVTLSCEQNLNHDAMYWYRQDPGQGLRLIYYSQIVNDFQKGDIAEGYSVSREKKESFPLTVTSAQKNPTAFYLCASSGEQGLRNNQPQHFGDGTRLSIL.